This TCR beta chain was profiled in a study of sequential checkpoint blockade in melanoma. Treatment reported: randomized to nivolumab then ipilimumab (arm A) or the reverse (arm B). Repertoires were generated with immunoSEQ multiplex PCR, while TCRdb's copy carries only in-frame clones and drops some. Of under 13,000 clones listed, 55% to 70% are singletons. CDR3 length: 16 residues. Germline CDR1 MNHEY, CDR2 SMNVEV (reference sequence). V lost 3 bases and J lost 1, with 13 bases in between. The J gene is TRBJ2-1, the V gene TRBV27, with D perhaps matching TRBD2 (5 bases). This specimen consisted of CD8+ T cells sorted from blood (inferred from file names), obtained from a patient given nivolumab and ipilimumab in sequence. This receptor was identified in a human donor with melanoma. CDR3 DNA: TGTGCCAGCAGTTTGACGTGGGAGTTGTCCTACAATGAGCAGTTCTTC. It codes for CASSLTWELSYNEQFF.